These 23 T cell receptor beta chains originate from one sample sequenced in a study of monozygotic twins with inflammatory bowel disease. TCRdb re-called the 5' RACE reads and gives one entry per CDR3 protein, without DNA. The sample shows 110,000 to 150,000 distinct CDR3 sequences, and around 1.2% sits with its ten largest clones. The sequencing sample was made of blood. The receptors were sampled from a human donor with ulcerative colitis or Crohn's disease, or a healthy co-twin of an affected twin (not recorded which).

The chain links TRBV5-1 to TRBJ2-5; TCRdb proposes TRBD2, but this gene call is untestable without DNA. CDR3 size: 14 residues. The germline gives CDR1 SGHRS, CDR2 YFSETQ. This chain's CDR3 is CASSLVVAGETQYF.

The V call is TRBV9, the J call TRBJ1-3; absent DNA, TCRdb's TRBD1 call cannot be checked. From germline, CDR1 is SGDLS and CDR2 YYNGEE. This CDR3 region has 14 residues. The CDR3 sequence: CASRTGTGGNTIYF.

The genes are TRBV12-3 or TRBV12-4 and TRBJ2-5. The CDR3 covers 13 residues. The CDR3 sequence is CASSLARKETQYF.

This rearrangement joins TRBV20-1 to TRBJ1-1; there is no DNA to check the TCRdb D call of TRBD1. CDR1 and CDR2 from the germline V gene are DFQATT and SNEGSKA (reference sequence). The CDR3 totals 14 residues. CDR3 region: CSASTGSAFLEAFF.

CDR3 residues: CASSIPRPGELFF. This chain joins TRBV19 and TRBJ2-2; the D gene TCRdb calls, TRBD1, cannot be checked with no DNA. The CDR3 spans 13 residues. Per the germline V gene, CDR1 is LNHDA and CDR2 is SQIVND (reference sequence). Full variable domain (missing parts from reference TRBV19 and TRBJ2-2): DGGITQSPKYLFRKEGQNVTLSCEQNLNHDAMYWYRQDPGQGLRLIYYSQIVNDFQKGDIAEGYSVSREKKESFPLTVTSAQKNPTAFYLCASSIPRPGELFFGEGSRLTVL.

The V and J genes are TRBV6-6 and TRBJ2-5; TCRdb gives TRBD1 as the D gene, but with no DNA this cannot be confirmed. In germline, CDR1 is MNHNY, CDR2 SVGAGI (reference sequence). The CDR3 loop spans 13 amino acids. CDR3 region: CASTTDQWETQYF.

The rearrangement uses TRBV27 and TRBJ2-2; TCRdb gives TRBD1 as the D gene, but with no DNA this cannot be confirmed. This CDR3 region has 15 residues. Germline CDR1 is MNHEY and CDR2 is SMNVEV (reference sequence). This CDR3 is CASGPGTGMAGELFF.

This chain joins TRBV9 and TRBJ2-4; TCRdb names TRBD1, which stays unverified in the absence of DNA. This CDR3 has 16 residues. Germline V gene data show CDR1 as SGDLS and CDR2 as YYNGEE. CDR3 sequence: CASSAEGGRSKNIQYF.

The chain carries TRBV5-1 and TRBJ2-7. CDR1 is SGHRS, CDR2 YFSETQ, per germline. The CDR3 spans 18 residues. The CDR3 is CASSFDRATSGYSYEQYF.

This chain uses TRBV19 with TRBJ1-5. Germline V gene sequence: CDR1 LNHDA, CDR2 SQIVND (reference sequence). The CDR3 extends over 13 amino acids. The CDR3 here is CASSFKIDQPQHF.

V is TRBV7-9 and J is TRBJ1-1. Germline values: CDR1 SEHNR, CDR2 FQNEAQ (reference sequence). CDR3 length equals 11 residues. The CDR3 protein is CASRPWEWAFF.

The gene calls are TRBV13 and TRBJ1-2; the TRBD1 assignment by TCRdb is unverifiable without DNA. This CDR3 has 17 residues. The V gene's germline CDR1 is PRHDT and CDR2 FYEKMQ (reference sequence). The CDR3 sequence is CASSLGGGAATNYGYTF.

This chain joins TRBV29-1 and TRBJ2-1; TCRdb's assignment of TRBD2 cannot be checked, as there is no DNA. The CDR3 has 13 residues. Per germline, CDR1 SQVTM and CDR2 ANQGSEA. The CDR3 sequence is CSVSSGSFGEQFF.

This chain uses TRBV27 with TRBJ1-4; TCRdb reports TRBD1, a call that lacks DNA to check it against. Germline values: CDR1 MNHEY, CDR2 SMNVEV (reference sequence). The CDR3 is made up of 14 amino acids. CDR3: CANSYGRRVEKLFF.

The genes are TRBV3-1 and TRBJ2-1; TCRdb outputs TRBD2, but without DNA this stays unchecked. The CDR3 consists of 21 residues. Germline CDR1 reads LGHDT; CDR2 reads YNNKEL (reference sequence). This chain's CDR3 is CASSQDWTSGRAKVTYNEQFF.

The gene calls are TRBV25-1 and TRBJ1-6; the D call of TRBD1 rests on TCRdb alone, since no DNA is present to check it. Germline-derived CDR1 and CDR2 are MGHDK and SYGVNS. The length of the CDR3 is 13 residues. The CDR3 sequence: CASSTGGRSPLHF.

This chain links TRBV18 with TRBJ1-1; TCRdb proposes TRBD1, but this gene call is untestable without DNA. This CDR3 comprises 15 residues. Germline CDR1 is KGHSH and CDR2 is LQKENI. The CDR3 reads CASSPGAGGNTEAFF.

The V call is TRBV5-6, the J call TRBJ2-7; without DNA, the TCRdb call of TRBD1 cannot be checked. The CDR3 contains 12 residues. Per germline, CDR1 SGHDT and CDR2 YYEEEE. The CDR3 sequence is CASSKVRVEQYF.

The rearrangement joins TRBV20-1 to TRBJ2-7; the TCRdb D gene call, TRBD2, has no DNA to confirm it. Per the germline V gene, CDR1 is DFQATT and CDR2 is SNEGSKA (reference sequence). CDR3 length: 14 residues. The CDR3 sequence is CSASGTRGRNEQYF.

This CDR3 is CAISESREGGYEQYF. The V call is TRBV10-3, the J call TRBJ2-7; lacking DNA, the TRBD2 call made by TCRdb goes unchecked. Germline CDR1 and CDR2: ENHRY and SYGVKD. The CDR3 consists of 15 residues.

This CDR3 reads CASSFEGQGNSPLHF. This chain uses TRBV5-1 with TRBJ1-6; absent DNA, TCRdb's TRBD1 call cannot be checked. Per germline, CDR1 SGHRS and CDR2 YFSETQ. The CDR3 is 15 amino acids.

The chain employs TRBV10-3 and TRBJ2-1; TCRdb picks TRBD2, but there is no DNA to check that call. There are 16 residues in the CDR3. Germline V gene data show CDR1 as ENHRY and CDR2 as SYGVKD. CDR3 protein: CAISESGLAGVNEQFF.

The J gene is TRBJ1-4, the V gene TRBV12-3 or TRBV12-4. The CDR3 length is 14 residues. The CDR3 sequence: CASSPTNKHGELFF.